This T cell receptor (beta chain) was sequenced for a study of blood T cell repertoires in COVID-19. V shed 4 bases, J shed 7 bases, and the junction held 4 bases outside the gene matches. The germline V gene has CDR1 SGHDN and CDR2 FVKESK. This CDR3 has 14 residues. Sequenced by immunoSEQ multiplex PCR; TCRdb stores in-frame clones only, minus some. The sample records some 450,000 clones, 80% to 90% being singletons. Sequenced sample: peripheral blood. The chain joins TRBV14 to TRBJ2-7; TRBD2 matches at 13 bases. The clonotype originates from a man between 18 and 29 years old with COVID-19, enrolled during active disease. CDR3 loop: CASSPGLAGWEQYF. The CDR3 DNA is TGTGCCAGCAGCCCGGGACTAGCGGGATGGGAGCAGTACTTC.